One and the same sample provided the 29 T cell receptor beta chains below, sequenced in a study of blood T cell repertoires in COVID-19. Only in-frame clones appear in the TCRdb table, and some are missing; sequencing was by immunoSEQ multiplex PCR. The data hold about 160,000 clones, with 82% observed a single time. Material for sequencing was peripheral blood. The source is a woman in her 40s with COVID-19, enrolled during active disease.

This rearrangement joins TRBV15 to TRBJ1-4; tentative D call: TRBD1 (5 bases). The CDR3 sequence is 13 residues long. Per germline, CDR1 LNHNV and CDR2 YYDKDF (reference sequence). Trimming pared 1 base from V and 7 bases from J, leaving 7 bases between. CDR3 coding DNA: TGTGCCACCAGCAGAGCAGGGTTTGAAAAACTGTTTTTT. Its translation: CATSRAGFEKLFF.

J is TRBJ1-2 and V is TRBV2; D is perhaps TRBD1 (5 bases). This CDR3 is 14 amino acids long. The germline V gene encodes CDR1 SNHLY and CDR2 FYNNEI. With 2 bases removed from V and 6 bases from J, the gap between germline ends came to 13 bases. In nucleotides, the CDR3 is TGTGCCAGCAGTGAATGGGCAGGGAGGAATGGCTACACCTTC. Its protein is CASSEWAGRNGYTF.

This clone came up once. The CDR3 DNA reads TGTGCCAGTAGTGGGAGCGGGAGCTCCTACGAGCAGTACTTC. It yields the protein CASSGSGSSYEQYF. V gene TRBV19 combines with J gene TRBJ2-7; 8 bases match TRBD2. This CDR3 spans 14 amino acids. V was pared by 5 bases and J by 0 bases, with 3 bases of the junction left unmatched. CDR1 and CDR2 (germline): LNHDA, SQIVND (reference sequence).

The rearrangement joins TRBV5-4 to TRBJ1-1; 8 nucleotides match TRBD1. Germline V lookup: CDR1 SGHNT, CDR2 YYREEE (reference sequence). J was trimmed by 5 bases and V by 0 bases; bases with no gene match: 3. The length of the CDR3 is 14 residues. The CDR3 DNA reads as TGTGCCAGCAGCTTGGGACAGGGGAGGACTGAAGCTTTCTTT. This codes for CASSLGQGRTEAFF.

The CDR3 loop reads CASSPLQGYEQYF. DNA for the CDR3: TGTGCCAGCTCACCGCTACAGGGCTACGAGCAGTACTTC. The chain links TRBV18 to TRBJ2-7; D is perhaps TRBD1 (6 bases). Trimming removed 3 bases at V and 3 bases at J, with 9 bases between. This CDR3 spans 13 amino acids. Germline CDR1 KGHSH, CDR2 LQKENI.

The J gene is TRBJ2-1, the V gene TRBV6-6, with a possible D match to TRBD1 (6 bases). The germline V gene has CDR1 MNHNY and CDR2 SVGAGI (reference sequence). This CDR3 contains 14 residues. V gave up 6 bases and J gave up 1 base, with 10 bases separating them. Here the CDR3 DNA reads TGTGCCAGCAGCGGGCAGGGGTCCTACAATGAGCAGTTCTTC. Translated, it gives CASSGQGSYNEQFF.

CDR3 nucleotide sequence: TGTGCCAGCAGCTCCCCCGGGACTACGAGGGAGCAGTACGTC. This codes for CASSSPGTTREQYV. V and J are TRBV5-4 and TRBJ2-7, with 7 bases matching TRBD2. This CDR3 is built from 14 residues. Per the germline V gene, CDR1 is SGHNT and CDR2 is YYREEE (reference sequence). Trimming took 3 bases from V and 7 from J; bases not matched to a gene: 10.

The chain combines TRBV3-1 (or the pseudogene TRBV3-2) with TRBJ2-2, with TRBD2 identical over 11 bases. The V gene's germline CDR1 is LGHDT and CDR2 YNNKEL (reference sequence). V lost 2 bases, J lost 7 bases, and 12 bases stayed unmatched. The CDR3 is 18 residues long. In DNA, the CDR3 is TGTGCCAGCAGCCAAAGGGTTAGCGGGAGGGCTCACGGCGGGGAGCTGTTTTTT. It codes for CASSQRVSGRAHGGELFF.

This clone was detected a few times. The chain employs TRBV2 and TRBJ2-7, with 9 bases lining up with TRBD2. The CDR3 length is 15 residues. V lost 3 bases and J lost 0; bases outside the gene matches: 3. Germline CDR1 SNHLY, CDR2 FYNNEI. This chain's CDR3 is CASSETSGNSYEQYF. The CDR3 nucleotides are TGTGCCAGCAGTGAGACTAGCGGTAACTCCTACGAGCAGTACTTC.

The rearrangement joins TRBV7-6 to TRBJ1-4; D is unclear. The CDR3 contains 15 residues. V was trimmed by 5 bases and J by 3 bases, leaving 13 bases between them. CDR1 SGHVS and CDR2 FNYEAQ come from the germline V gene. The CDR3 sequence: CASSPLGRANEKLFF. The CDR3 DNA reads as TGTGCCAGCAGCCCCCTGGGGAGGGCTAATGAAAAACTGTTTTTT.

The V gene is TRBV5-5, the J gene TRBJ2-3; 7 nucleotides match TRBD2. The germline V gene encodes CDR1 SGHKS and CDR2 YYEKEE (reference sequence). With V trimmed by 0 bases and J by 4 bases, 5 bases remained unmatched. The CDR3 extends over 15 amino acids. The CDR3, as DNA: TGTGCCAGCAGCTTGGTTGGTGGGGGGGCAGATACGCAGTATTTT. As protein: CASSLVGGGADTQYF.

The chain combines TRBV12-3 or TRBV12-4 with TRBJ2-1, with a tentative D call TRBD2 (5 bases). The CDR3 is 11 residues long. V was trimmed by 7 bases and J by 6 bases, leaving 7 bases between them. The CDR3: CASMAGNEQFF. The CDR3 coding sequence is TGTGCCAGCATGGCGGGCAATGAGCAGTTCTTC.

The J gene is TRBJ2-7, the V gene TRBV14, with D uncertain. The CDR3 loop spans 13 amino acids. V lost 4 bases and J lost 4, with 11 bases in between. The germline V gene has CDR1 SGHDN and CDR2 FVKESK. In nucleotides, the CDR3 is TGTGCCAGCAGCCGGCTAGGTGGATACGAGCAGTACTTC. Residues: CASSRLGGYEQYF.

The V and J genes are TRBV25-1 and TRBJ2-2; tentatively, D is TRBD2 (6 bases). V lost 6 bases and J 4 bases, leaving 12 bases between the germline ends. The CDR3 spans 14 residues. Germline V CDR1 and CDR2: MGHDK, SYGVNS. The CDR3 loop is CASRALAFTGELFF. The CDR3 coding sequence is TGTGCCAGCAGGGCCCTAGCGTTCACCGGGGAGCTGTTTTTT.

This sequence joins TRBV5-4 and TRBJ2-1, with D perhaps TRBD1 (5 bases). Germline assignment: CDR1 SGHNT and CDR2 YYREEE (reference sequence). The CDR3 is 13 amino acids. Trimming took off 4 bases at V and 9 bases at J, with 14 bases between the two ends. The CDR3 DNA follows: TGTGCCAGCAGCGGGGCAACAGCTCGTGAGCAGTTCTTC. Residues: CASSGATAREQFF. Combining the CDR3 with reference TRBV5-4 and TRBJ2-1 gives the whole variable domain ETGVTQSPTHLIKTRGQQVTLRCSSQSGHNTVSWYQQALGQGPQFIFQYYREEENGRGNFPPRFSGLQFPNYSSELNVNALELDDSALYLCASSGATAREQFFGPGTRLTVL.

CDR3 sequence (DNA): TGTGCCAGCAGCTTGGACGGCTATGGCTACACCTTC. Its translation is CASSLDGYGYTF. V usage is TRBV5-6 and J usage is TRBJ1-2; no clear D. The ends were cut back, 0 bases at V and 4 bases at J, with 4 bases in the middle. CDR1 SGHDT and CDR2 YYEEEE come from the germline V gene. The CDR3 has 12 amino acids. Looking up the rest from reference TRBV5-6 and TRBJ1-2 gives the full variable domain: DAGVTQSPTHLIKTRGQQVTLRCSPKSGHDTVSWYQQALGQGPQFIFQYYEEEERQRGNFPDRFSGHQFPNYSSELNVNALLLGDSALYLCASSLDGYGYTFGSGTRLTVV.

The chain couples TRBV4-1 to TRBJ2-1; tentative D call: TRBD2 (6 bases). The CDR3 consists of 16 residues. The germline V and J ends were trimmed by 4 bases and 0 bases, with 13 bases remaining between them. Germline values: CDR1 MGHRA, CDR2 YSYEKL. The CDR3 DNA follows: TGCGCCAGCAGCCGTCATTTCGGGAGCTCCTACAATGAGCAGTTCTTC. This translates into CASSRHFGSSYNEQFF.

This CDR3 is CASGRQGIAEAFF. The CDR3 bases are TGTGCCAGCGGTAGACAGGGCATCGCTGAAGCTTTCTTT. The V and J genes are TRBV9 and TRBJ1-1, with 7 bases matching TRBD1. Per the germline V gene, CDR1 is SGDLS and CDR2 is YYNGEE. J gave up 6 bases and V 7 bases, and 9 bases lay outside the gene matches. There are 13 residues in the CDR3.

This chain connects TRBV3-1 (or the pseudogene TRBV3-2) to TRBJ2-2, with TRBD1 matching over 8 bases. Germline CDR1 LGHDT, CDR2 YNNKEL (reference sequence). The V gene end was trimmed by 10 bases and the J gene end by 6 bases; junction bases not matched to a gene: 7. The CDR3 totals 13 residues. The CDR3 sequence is CATPGQGAGELFF. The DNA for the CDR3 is TGTGCCACACCAGGACAGGGCGCCGGGGAGCTGTTTTTT.

The CDR3 DNA reads TGTGCCAGCAGCCGAAACCGCCCCGGACAGGACGGGAGGGCCCAGCATTTT. This gives the protein CASSRNRPGQDGRAQHF. The V and J genes are TRBV27 and TRBJ1-5; 7 nucleotides line up with TRBD1. From germline, CDR1 is MNHEY and CDR2 SMNVEV (reference sequence). V shed 6 bases, J shed 11 bases, and the junction held 22 bases outside the gene matches. The CDR3 spans 17 residues.

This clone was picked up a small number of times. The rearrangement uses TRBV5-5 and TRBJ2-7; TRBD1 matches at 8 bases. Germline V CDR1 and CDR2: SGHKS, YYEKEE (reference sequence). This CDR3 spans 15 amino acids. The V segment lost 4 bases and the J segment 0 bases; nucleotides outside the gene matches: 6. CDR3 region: CASSHGQGFSYEQYF. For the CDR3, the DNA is TGTGCCAGCAGCCATGGACAGGGCTTCTCCTACGAGCAGTACTTC.

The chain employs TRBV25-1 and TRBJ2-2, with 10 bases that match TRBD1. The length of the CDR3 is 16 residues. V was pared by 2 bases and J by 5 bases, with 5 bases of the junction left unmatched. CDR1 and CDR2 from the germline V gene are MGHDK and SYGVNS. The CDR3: CASSEGDRGRTGELFF. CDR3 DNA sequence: TGTGCCAGCAGTGAAGGGGACAGGGGAAGAACCGGGGAGCTGTTTTTT. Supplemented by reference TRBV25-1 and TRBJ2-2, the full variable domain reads EADIYQTPRYLVIGTGKKITLECSQTMGHDKMYWYQQDPGMELHLIHYSYGVNSTEKGDLSSESTVSRIRTEHFPLTLESARPSHTSQYLCASSEGDRGRTGELFFGEGSRLTVL.

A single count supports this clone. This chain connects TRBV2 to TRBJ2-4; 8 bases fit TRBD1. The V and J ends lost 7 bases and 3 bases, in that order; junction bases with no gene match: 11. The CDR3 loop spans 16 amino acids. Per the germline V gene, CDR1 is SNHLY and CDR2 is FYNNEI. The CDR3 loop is CASIPPRDRGKNIQYF. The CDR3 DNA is TGTGCCAGCATCCCCCCCCGCGACAGGGGCAAAAACATTCAGTACTTC.

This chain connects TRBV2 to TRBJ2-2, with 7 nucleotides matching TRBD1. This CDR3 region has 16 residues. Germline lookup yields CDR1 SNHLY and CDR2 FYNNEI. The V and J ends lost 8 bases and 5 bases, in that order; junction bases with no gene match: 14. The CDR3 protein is CASGTSRQGATGELFF. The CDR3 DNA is TGTGCCAGCGGCACGTCGAGACAGGGAGCAACCGGGGAGCTGTTTTTT.

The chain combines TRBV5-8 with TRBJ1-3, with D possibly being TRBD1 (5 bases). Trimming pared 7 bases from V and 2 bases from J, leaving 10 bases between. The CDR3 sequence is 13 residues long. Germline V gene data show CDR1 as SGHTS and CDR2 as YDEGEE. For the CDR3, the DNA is TGTGCCAGCTCTACAGGTCCTGGAAACACCATATATTTT. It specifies CASSTGPGNTIYF.

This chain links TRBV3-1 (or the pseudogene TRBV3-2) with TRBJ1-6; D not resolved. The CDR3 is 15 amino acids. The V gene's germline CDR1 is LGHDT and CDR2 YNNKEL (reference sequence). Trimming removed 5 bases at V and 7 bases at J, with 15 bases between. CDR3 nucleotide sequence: TGTGCCAGCAGCGGTCGCGCTGGCGGCAATTCACCCCTCCACTTT. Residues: CASSGRAGGNSPLHF.

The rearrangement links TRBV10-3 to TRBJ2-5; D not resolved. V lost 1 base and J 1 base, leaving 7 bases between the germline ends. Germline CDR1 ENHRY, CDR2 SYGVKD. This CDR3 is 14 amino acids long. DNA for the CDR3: TGTGCCATCAGTGAGTTTTCGGTCCAAGAGACCCAGTACTTC. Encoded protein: CAISEFSVQETQYF.

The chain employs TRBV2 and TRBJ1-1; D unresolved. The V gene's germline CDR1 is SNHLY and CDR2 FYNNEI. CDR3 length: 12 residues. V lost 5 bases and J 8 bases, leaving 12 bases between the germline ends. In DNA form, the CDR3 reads TGTGCCAGCAGTTACACGATTCTGGAAGCTTTCTTT. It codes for CASSYTILEAFF.

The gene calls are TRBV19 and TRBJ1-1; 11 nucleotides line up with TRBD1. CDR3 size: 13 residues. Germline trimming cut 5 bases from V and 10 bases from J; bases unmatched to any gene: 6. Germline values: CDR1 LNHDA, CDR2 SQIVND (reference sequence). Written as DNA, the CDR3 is TGTGCCAGTAGTTTGGGACAGGGGGTTGGAGCTTTCTTT. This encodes CASSLGQGVGAFF.